This entry lists 12 T cell receptor beta chains sequenced from one sample in a study of CD8+ T cells in alopecia areata. Extracted RNA was reverse transcribed into cDNA, the sequencing template. Sequenced by immunoSEQ multiplex PCR; TCRdb stores in-frame clones only, minus some. Of 140,000 or so clones in the sample, approximately 51% were seen once. The material sequenced was CD4+ T cells sorted from blood, taken at week 0. Receptors originate from a human donor with alopecia areata.

The genes are TRBV30 and TRBJ1-1, with D maybe TRBD1 (5 bases). The ends were cut back, 3 bases at V and 7 bases at J, with 12 bases in the middle. The germline V gene has CDR1 GTSNPN and CDR2 SVGIG (reference sequence). CDR3 length: 12 amino acids. Here the CDR3 DNA reads TGTGCCTGGAGCTCCGACAGTTATGAAGCTTTCTTT. It translates to CAWSSDSYEAFF. Filled out from reference TRBV30 and TRBJ1-1, the complete variable domain reads SQTIHQWPATLVQPVGSPLSLECTVEGTSNPNLYWYRQAAGRGLQLLFYSVGIGQISSEVPQNLSASRPQDRQFILSSKKLLLSDSGFYLCAWSSDSYEAFFGQGTRLTVV.

This clone was seen a few times. Here the CDR3 DNA reads TGTGCCAGCAGACCGGGGGGAGGGCCGGATGAGCAGTTCTTC. As protein: CASRPGGGPDEQFF. V is TRBV28 and J is TRBJ2-1; 7 nucleotides line up with TRBD2. CDR1 is MDHEN and CDR2 is SYDVKM in the germline V gene. The trim removed 6 bases at V and 8 bases at J, leaving 10 bases unmatched. The CDR3 is 14 residues long.

The chain combines TRBV5-1 with TRBJ2-7, with 9 bases fitting TRBD1. Unmatched junction bases numbered 3, after V lost 4 bases and J lost 1 base. This CDR3 has 14 residues. Germline loops: CDR1 SGHRS, CDR2 YFSETQ. CDR3 region: CASSVDRGSYEQYF. The CDR3 nucleotides read TGCGCCAGCAGCGTGGACAGGGGATCCTACGAGCAGTACTTC.

The chain uses TRBV10-3 and TRBJ1-4; 7 nucleotides agree with TRBD1. Germline CDR1 ENHRY, CDR2 SYGVKD. V dropped 4 bases and J dropped 8; count of bases not matched to a gene: 10. CDR3 length: 15 amino acids. Written as DNA, the CDR3 is TGTGCCATCAGTGGCTACGAGGGGGCAGGGGAAAAACTGTTTTTT. It is translated as CAISGYEGAGEKLFF.

This chain connects TRBV7-2 to TRBJ2-2; D unclear. Germline CDR1 and CDR2: SGHTA and FQGNSA. The CDR3 totals 12 residues. V lost 5 bases to trimming and J lost 8 bases, with 9 bases between them. CDR3 amino acids: CASSRSFGELFF. The CDR3 region has the DNA TGTGCCAGCAGCCGATCTTTTGGGGAGCTGTTTTTT.

This clone turned up a few times. This rearrangement joins TRBV7-2 to TRBJ2-1; D is unresolved. This CDR3 has 11 residues. With 5 bases removed from V and 7 bases from J, the gap between germline ends came to 6 bases. Looked up from germline, CDR1 is SGHTA and CDR2 is FQGNSA. CDR3 amino acids: CASSRRNEQFF. The DNA for the CDR3 is TGTGCCAGCAGCCGGCGGAATGAGCAGTTCTTC. Combining the CDR3 with reference TRBV7-2 and TRBJ2-1 gives the whole variable domain GAGVSQSPSNKVTEKGKDVELRCDPISGHTALYWYRQSLGQGLEFLIYFQGNSAPDKSGLPSDRFSAERTGGSVSTLTIQRTQQEDSAVYLCASSRRNEQFFGPGTRLTVL.

V usage is TRBV18 and J usage is TRBJ2-5; possible D gene TRBD1, 5 bases. V lost 3 bases and J 0 bases, leaving 11 bases between the germline ends. The CDR3 extends over 15 amino acids. The germline CDR1 and CDR2 sequences are KGHSH and LQKENI. The CDR3 loop reads CASSPYLQDQETQYF. The CDR3 coding sequence is TGTGCCAGCTCACCGTATTTACAGGACCAAGAGACCCAGTACTTC.

The sample holds a few counts of this clone. The J gene is TRBJ1-3, the V gene TRBV14, with D uncertain. The CDR3 is 14 amino acids. Germline V gives CDR1 SGHDN, CDR2 FVKESK. V lost 3 bases, J lost 2 bases, and 8 bases lay in between. The CDR3 nucleotides are TGTGCCAGCAGCCATCTGGGAGCTGGAAACACCATATATTTT. Protein sequence: CASSHLGAGNTIYF. The variable domain in full, with the rest retrieved from reference TRBV14 and TRBJ1-3, is EAGVTQFPSHSVIEKGQTVTLRCDPISGHDNLYWYRRVMGKEIKFLLHFVKESKQDESGMPNNRFLAERTGGTYSTLKVQPAELEDSGVYFCASSHLGAGNTIYFGEGSWLTVV.

The chain links TRBV18 to TRBJ1-1; D might be TRBD1 (6 bases). This CDR3 has 13 amino acids. V was clipped by 6 bases and J by 8 bases, with 16 bases between them. CDR1 is KGHSH, CDR2 LQKENI, per germline. CDR3: CASSPAQGTEAFF. Here the CDR3 DNA reads TGTGCCAGCTCCCCTGCACAGGGAACCGAAGCTTTCTTT.

This CDR3 reads CSAGGGYEQYF. The CDR3 DNA sequence: TGCAGCGCGGGGGGCGGCTACGAGCAGTACTTC. The V gene is TRBV29-1, the J gene TRBJ2-7, with D maybe TRBD2 (7 bases). Germline V CDR1 and CDR2: SQVTM, ANQGSEA. CDR3 length equals 11 residues. Trimming took off 7 bases at V and 3 bases at J, with 10 bases between the two ends.

The rearrangement uses TRBV29-1 and TRBJ2-7, with unresolved D. V was clipped by 3 bases and J by 8 bases, with 11 bases between them. The germline V gene encodes CDR1 SQVTM and CDR2 ANQGSEA. The CDR3 covers 11 residues. CDR3 protein: CSVETGFQQYF. CDR3 sequence (DNA): TGCAGCGTTGAGACTGGCTTTCAGCAGTACTTC.

The sample holds a few counts of this clone. Here the CDR3 reads CSAGATDTQYF. The CDR3 DNA reads TGCAGTGCCGGGGCAACAGATACGCAGTATTTT. J is TRBJ2-3 and V is TRBV20-1; tentatively, D is TRBD1 or TRBD2 (5 bases each). The CDR3 is 11 residues long. Trimming left V 6 bases short and J 3 bases short, with 7 bases between. Germline CDR1 DFQATT, CDR2 SNEGSKA (reference sequence).